The 31 T cell receptor beta chains reported below all come from one sample, sequenced in a study of Graves' ophthalmopathy and Graves' hyperthyroidism. Amplification of TCR beta CDR3 regions used RNA transcripts. HTBI primers were employed in first-round RT-PCR, then a second-round multiplex PCR followed. In TCRdb, the multiplex PCR reads were re-called with MiXCR into one record per CDR3 protein. The sample shows about 740,000 distinct CDR3 sequences, 35% to 50% of them seen only once. The sample taken for sequencing was peripheral blood. The receptors were sampled from an adult man with Graves' ophthalmopathy.

As regards this clonotype: A read error may account for a junction end that differs from germline. The rearrangement joins TRBV15 to TRBJ1-2, with D tentatively TRBD1 (5 bases). Germline V gives CDR1 LNHNV, CDR2 YYDKDF (reference sequence). The length of the CDR3 is 13 residues. The CDR3 protein is CAASRGTAYGYTF. The CDR3 nucleotides read TGTGCCGCCAGCAGAGGGACGGCCTATGGGTACACCTTC.

This clonotype was observed a few times. This rearrangement joins TRBV5-6 to TRBJ1-1; the match to TRBD1 covers 7 bases. The CDR3 is 15 residues long. Germline trimming cut 0 bases from V and 5 bases from J; bases unmatched to any gene: 7. The germline CDR1 and CDR2 sequences are SGHDT and YYEEEE. The CDR3 DNA follows: TGTGCCAGCAGCTTGGAGGGGGCAGTAGGGACTGAAGCTTTCTTT. Its protein is CASSLEGAVGTEAFF.

The chain employs TRBV11-2 and TRBJ2-7, with 9 positions matching TRBD1. J lost 5 bases, V lost 4 bases, and 3 bases had no gene match. Germline V lookup: CDR1 SGHAT, CDR2 FQNNGV. The CDR3 runs 13 residues. DNA of the CDR3: TGTGCCAGCAGCTGGACAGGGGTCCACGAGCAGTACTTC. This codes for CASSWTGVHEQYF.

This clonotype has just a few counts. This rearrangement joins TRBV20-1 to TRBJ2-6; 8 nucleotides line up with TRBD1. Germline-derived CDR1 and CDR2 are DFQATT and SNEGSKA (reference sequence). This CDR3 contains 16 residues. V shed 0 bases and J 2 bases; nucleotides not matched to a gene: 3. The CDR3 nucleotides are TGCAGTGCTAGAGATCAGGGGGCGGCTGGGGCCAACGTCCTGACTTTC. Translated: CSARDQGAAGANVLTF.

This chain uses TRBV7-2 with TRBJ2-7; the D is unclear. The CDR3 length is 13 residues. V gave up 5 bases and J gave up 7 bases, with 15 bases separating them. The germline CDR1 and CDR2 sequences are SGHTA and FQGNSA. CDR3 loop: CASSPWTSQEQYF. The CDR3 DNA sequence: TGTGCCAGCAGCCCCTGGACCAGTCAAGAGCAGTACTTC.

This chain links TRBV19 with TRBJ1-5; 8 nucleotides agree with TRBD1. This CDR3 contains 16 residues. Per the germline V gene, CDR1 is LNHDA and CDR2 is SQIVND (reference sequence). J was trimmed by 1 base and V by 6 bases; bases with no gene match: 8. The CDR3 sequence: CASRRTGKVSNQPQHF. The DNA of the CDR3 is TGTGCCAGTAGAAGGACAGGGAAAGTCAGCAATCAGCCCCAGCATTTT.

This clonotype showed up many times. This chain connects TRBV2 to TRBJ2-7, with a tentative D call TRBD1 (6 bases). The CDR3 contains 14 residues. V shed 4 bases and J shed 0 bases, with 10 bases lying between them. CDR1 SNHLY and CDR2 FYNNEI come from the germline V gene. CDR3 residues: CASSVTGSSYEQYF. CDR3 in DNA: TGTGCCAGCAGTGTGACAGGTTCCTCCTACGAGCAGTACTTC.

The gene calls are TRBV24-1 and TRBJ1-5; D not resolved. Germline V gives CDR1 KGHDR, CDR2 SFDVKD. This CDR3 has 14 amino acids. Trimming took off 4 bases at V and 8 bases at J, with 14 bases between the two ends. For the CDR3, the DNA is TGTGCCACCAGTGAAAACCCAGGACCGAAGCCCCAGCATTTT. Amino acids: CATSENPGPKPQHF.

This clonotype was recorded at least ten times. The rearrangement joins TRBV7-2 to TRBJ1-6; no firm D call. V lost 3 bases and J 7 bases, leaving 10 bases between the germline ends. Germline CDR1 reads SGHTA; CDR2 reads FQGNSA. This CDR3 has 14 residues. CDR3 sequence reads: CASSFSGENSPLHF. The CDR3 DNA is TGTGCCAGCAGCTTTTCCGGGGAGAATTCACCCCTCCACTTT.

This clonotype was found many times. The V and J genes are TRBV7-2 and TRBJ1-1; D perhaps matches TRBD1 (5 bases). Looked up from germline, CDR1 is SGHTA and CDR2 is FQGNSA. The ends were cut back, 4 bases at V and 4 bases at J, with 19 bases in the middle. The CDR3 sequence is 16 residues long. The CDR3 sequence is CASSYNFRGIGTEAFF. The CDR3 DNA reads as TGTGCCAGCAGCTATAACTTCCGGGGCATTGGCACTGAAGCTTTCTTT. Full variable domain (outside the CDR3, taken from reference TRBV7-2 and TRBJ1-1): GAGVSQSPSNKVTEKGKDVELRCDPISGHTALYWYRQSLGQGLEFLIYFQGNSAPDKSGLPSDRFSAERTGGSVSTLTIQRTQQEDSAVYLCASSYNFRGIGTEAFFGQGTRLTVV.

V and J are TRBV12-3 or TRBV12-4 and TRBJ2-2; 10 positions agree with TRBD2. V dropped 8 bases and J dropped 6; count of bases not matched to a gene: 9. The CDR3 consists of 15 residues. CDR3 sequence: CASDLAGGRAGELFF. In DNA form, the CDR3 reads TGTGCCAGCGATTTAGCGGGAGGTCGTGCCGGGGAGCTGTTTTTT.

The chain joins TRBV25-1 to TRBJ1-6; the D is unclear. The V end was cut by 5 bases, the J end by 10 bases, with 12 bases between. Per germline, CDR1 MGHDK and CDR2 SYGVNS. There are 13 residues in the CDR3. The CDR3 spells CASSNTVRSPLHF. The CDR3 DNA reads as TGTGCCAGCAGTAATACAGTAAGGTCACCCCTCCACTTT.

V usage is TRBV7-9 and J usage is TRBJ2-7; perhaps TRBD2 as D (5 bases). V lost 5 bases and J lost 5, with 22 bases in between. Germline CDR1 reads SEHNR; CDR2 reads FQNEAQ (reference sequence). The CDR3 extends over 16 amino acids. The CDR3 loop is CASSRSDQRRAHEQYF. Here the CDR3 DNA reads TGTGCCAGCAGCCGGAGCGACCAACGGCGGGCCCACGAGCAGTACTTC.

This clonotype has at least ten counts. The chain links TRBV7-8 to TRBJ1-2; 8 nucleotides agree with TRBD1. Trimming at V came to 1 base and at J to 7 bases, leaving 2 bases not matched to a gene. The germline V gene encodes CDR1 SGHVS and CDR2 FQNEAQ. The CDR3 totals 13 residues. For the CDR3, the DNA is TGTGCCAGCAGCTTAGAAGGACAGGGTGGCTACACCTTC. It is translated as CASSLEGQGGYTF.

This clonotype has just a few counts. The V gene is TRBV10-3, the J gene TRBJ2-7, with TRBD2 identical over 11 bases. J gave up 2 bases and V 10 bases, and 7 bases lay outside the gene matches. The CDR3 is 14 amino acids. The germline gives CDR1 ENHRY, CDR2 SYGVKD. Here the CDR3 reads CASRQGLAAYEQYF. The CDR3 DNA is TGTGCCAGCAGGCAGGGACTAGCGGCCTACGAGCAGTACTTC.

The rearrangement uses TRBV9 and TRBJ1-3; no definite D call. The CDR3 contains 15 residues. The V gene lost 6 bases and the J gene lost 3 bases, with 16 bases spanning the gap. The germline V gene has CDR1 SGDLS and CDR2 YYNGEE. The CDR3 reads CASTRGLDYGNTIYF. The CDR3, as DNA: TGTGCCAGCACCCGTGGGTTGGACTATGGAAACACCATATATTTT.

At least ten counts were recorded for this clonotype. The rearrangement joins TRBV29-1 to TRBJ1-1, with TRBD1 matching 8 bases. The CDR3 loop spans 13 amino acids. The trim removed 7 bases at V and 5 bases at J, leaving 9 bases unmatched. The germline V gene has CDR1 SQVTM and CDR2 ANQGSEA. For the CDR3, the DNA is TGCAGCGGAGAGGACAGGGTCGCAACTGAAGCTTTCTTT. Its protein product is CSGEDRVATEAFF.

This rearrangement joins TRBV9 to TRBJ2-7; 7 bases agree with TRBD2. Trimming cost V 4 bases and J 5 bases; bases outside gene matches: 9. This CDR3 is built from 14 residues. From germline, CDR1 is SGDLS and CDR2 YYNGEE. The CDR3 here is CASSKRDRRDEQYF. The CDR3 coding sequence is TGTGCCAGCAGCAAGCGGGACCGCCGCGACGAGCAGTACTTC.

This clonotype has more than one count but fewer than ten. The gene calls are TRBV7-2 and TRBJ2-7; 14 nucleotides line up with TRBD2. This CDR3 has 16 amino acids. With 5 bases clipped from V and 6 bases from J, the junction kept 9 bases outside the gene matches. CDR1 is SGHTA and CDR2 is FQGNSA in the germline V gene. Here the CDR3 DNA reads TGTGCCAGCAGCCCGGGACTAGCGGGAGTGGCCGCCGAGCAGTACTTC. It encodes CASSPGLAGVAAEQYF.

The J gene is TRBJ2-2, the V gene TRBV19, with D possibly matching TRBD1 (10 bases). V lost 11 bases, J lost 5 bases, and 24 bases lay in between. The germline gives CDR1 LNHDA, CDR2 SQIVND (reference sequence). This CDR3 region has 16 residues. This chain's CDR3 is CAGGQGSSGTTGELFF. For the CDR3, the DNA is TGTGCCGGGGGACAGGGGTCTAGCGGGACGACCGGGGAGCTGTTTTTT.

This chain joins TRBV7-2 and TRBJ2-6; 7 bases align to TRBD1. CDR3 length: 18 residues. The germline gives CDR1 SGHTA, CDR2 FQGNSA. The V segment lost 8 bases and the J segment 2 bases; nucleotides outside the gene matches: 15. The CDR3 is CASGLGQVGAAGANVLTF. In DNA, the CDR3 is TGTGCCAGCGGCCTAGGACAGGTTGGGGCCGCTGGGGCCAACGTCCTGACTTTC.

This clonotype appeared a few times. This chain joins TRBV18 and TRBJ1-1; weak D call: TRBD1 (6 bases). CDR1 KGHSH and CDR2 LQKENI come from the germline V gene. The CDR3 has 14 amino acids. The V gene lost 3 bases and the J gene lost 4 bases, with 12 bases spanning the gap. The CDR3 reads CASSPQGRRTEAFF. The CDR3 DNA is TGTGCCAGCTCACCGCAGGGGCGTCGCACTGAAGCTTTCTTT.

On this clonotype itself: Possible read error: a much larger clone is one base away. The rearrangement joins TRBV15 to TRBJ1-1; D ambiguous. Germline values: CDR1 LNHNV, CDR2 YYDKDF (reference sequence). There are 11 residues in the CDR3. DNA for the CDR3: TGTGCCACCAAGCGGTCCTTGGAAGCTTCCTTT. Its protein is CATKRSLEASF. Full variable domain (rest looked up from reference TRBV15 and TRBJ1-1): DAMVIQNPRYQVTQFGKPVTLSCSQTLNHNVMYWYQQKSSQAPKLLFHYYDKDFNNEADTPDNFQSRRPNTSFCFLDIRSPGLGDTAMYLCATKRSLEASFGQGTRLTVV.

The rearrangement links TRBV7-2 to TRBJ1-1; D possibly corresponds to TRBD1 (6 bases). This CDR3 spans 13 amino acids. The germline CDR1 and CDR2 sequences are SGHTA and FQGNSA. Trimming removed 6 bases from V and 6 bases from J, with 14 bases in between. The DNA of the CDR3 is TGTGCCAGCAGTTTTCTTAGGGGGGCTGAAGCTTTCTTT. It yields the protein CASSFLRGAEAFF.

The chain carries TRBV19 and TRBJ2-2, with D perhaps being TRBD1 or TRBD2 (5 bases each). The CDR3 covers 15 residues. Germline CDR1 and CDR2: LNHDA and SQIVND (reference sequence). Trimming shortened V by 6 bases and J by 6 bases, and 17 bases separated the two germline ends. The CDR3, as DNA: TGTGCCAGTAGCTACACCCTGGGGGTTCCCGGGGAGCTGTTTTTT. Amino acids: CASSYTLGVPGELFF.

The V gene is TRBV5-1, the J gene TRBJ1-5, with 8 bases aligning to TRBD1. Trimming at V came to 6 bases and at J to 0 bases, leaving 2 bases not matched to a gene. This CDR3 contains 14 residues. The germline CDR1 and CDR2 sequences are SGHRS and YFSETQ. In nucleotides, the CDR3 is TGCGCCAGCATCCAGGGGGCTAGCAATCAGCCCCAGCATTTT. This sequence encodes CASIQGASNQPQHF.

This sequence joins TRBV20-1 and TRBJ1-5; 10 bases fit TRBD1. This CDR3 region has 15 residues. V was pared by 5 bases and J by 3 bases, with 7 bases of the junction left unmatched. The germline CDR1 and CDR2 sequences are DFQATT and SNEGSKA (reference sequence). The CDR3 here is CSAHTGTGVNQPQHF. As DNA, the CDR3 is TGCAGTGCTCACACCGGGACAGGGGTCAATCAGCCCCAGCATTTT.

This clonotype was detected only a few times. This chain joins TRBV24-1 and TRBJ2-2; D unresolved. Trimming pared 0 bases from V and 3 bases from J, leaving 10 bases between. There are 16 residues in the CDR3. Germline loops: CDR1 KGHDR, CDR2 SFDVKD. The CDR3 DNA sequence: TGTGCCACCAGTGATTTGCAGTTTCAGGACACCGGGGAGCTGTTTTTT. It codes for CATSDLQFQDTGELFF.

J is TRBJ1-5 and V is TRBV19; TRBD1 agrees at 9 bases. CDR3 length equals 16 residues. Germline V gene sequence: CDR1 LNHDA, CDR2 SQIVND (reference sequence). Trimming at V came to 5 bases and at J to 6 bases, leaving 11 bases not matched to a gene. CDR3 sequence reads: CASSSGPGQGVQPQHF. DNA of the CDR3: TGTGCCAGTAGTTCGGGGCCGGGACAGGGTGTTCAGCCCCAGCATTTT.

The chain links TRBV4-1 to TRBJ1-2; D ambiguous. Trimming removed 4 bases from V and 6 bases from J, with 12 bases in between. Per germline, CDR1 MGHRA and CDR2 YSYEKL. This CDR3 is 13 amino acids long. The CDR3 here is CASSLSGGDGYTF. The CDR3 DNA follows: TGCGCCAGCAGCCTGTCGGGCGGGGATGGCTACACCTTC.

The gene calls are TRBV6-6 and TRBJ1-5, with D unclear. Germline V gene lookup returns CDR1 MNHNY and CDR2 SVGAGI (reference sequence). This CDR3 contains 17 residues. V was shortened by 1 base and J by 0 bases, with 13 bases between the two germline ends. The CDR3 coding sequence is TGTGCCAGCAGTTACTTAGGGCCTTATTATAGCAATCAGCCCCAGCATTTT. It encodes CASSYLGPYYSNQPQHF.